Sequencing of this TCR beta chain was carried out in a study of OX40 agonist ivuxolimab in advanced cancers. Looking at the study overall: Administration of intravenous ivuxolimab to patients occurred every 2 weeks at 0.01 to 10 mg/kg.

Exclusion applied to patients with autoimmune disease history or systemic immunosuppression. Concerning this clone: Its antigen is as yet unknown.

General study findings and limits: CD4+ T cells averaged fewer expanded clones than CD8+ T cells.

The germline V gene has CDR1 SGHTA and CDR2 FQGTGA. The CDR3 is made up of 15 amino acids. Trimming shortened V by 2 bases and J by 2 bases, and 13 bases separated the two germline ends. The protocol was immunoSEQ multiplex PCR, while the TCRdb copy is restricted to in-frame clones and leaves out a portion. The sample shows tens of thousands of clones, around 82% of them seen only once. Sequencing was performed on CD4+ or CD8+ T cells sorted from blood, taken in a trial of the OX40 agonist ivuxolimab. This clonotype was obtained from an adult with an advanced solid tumor such as melanoma, head and neck, liver or kidney cancer. The chain links TRBV7-3 to TRBJ2-7; either TRBD1 or TRBD2 may fit D (5 bases each). The CDR3 region is CASSLLVGAPYEQYF. The CDR3 DNA follows: TGTGCCAGCAGCTTACTGGTCGGGGCGCCCTACGAGCAGTACTTC. Full variable domain (missing parts from reference TRBV7-3 and TRBJ2-7): GAGVSQTPSNKVTEKGKYVELRCDPISGHTALYWYRQSLGQGPEFLIYFQGTGAADDSGLPNDRFFAVRPEGSVSTLKIQRTERGDSAVYLCASSLLVGAPYEQYFGPGTRLTVT.